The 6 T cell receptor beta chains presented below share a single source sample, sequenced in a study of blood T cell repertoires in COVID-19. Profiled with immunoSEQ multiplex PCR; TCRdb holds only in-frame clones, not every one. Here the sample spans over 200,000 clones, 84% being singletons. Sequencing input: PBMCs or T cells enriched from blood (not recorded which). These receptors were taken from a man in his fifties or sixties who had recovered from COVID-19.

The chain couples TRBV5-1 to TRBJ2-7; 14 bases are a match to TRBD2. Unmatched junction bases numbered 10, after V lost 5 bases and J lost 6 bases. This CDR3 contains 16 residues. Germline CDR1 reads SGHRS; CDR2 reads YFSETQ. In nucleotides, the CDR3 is TGCGCCAGCAGACCCAGACTAGCGGGGGGGCATTCCGAGCAGTACTTC. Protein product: CASRPRLAGGHSEQYF.

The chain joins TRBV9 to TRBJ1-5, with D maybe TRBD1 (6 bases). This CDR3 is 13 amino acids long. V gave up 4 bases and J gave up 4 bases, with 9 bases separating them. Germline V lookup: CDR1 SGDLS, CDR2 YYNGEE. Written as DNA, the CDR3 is TGTGCCAGCAGCAGGACAGAGAATCAGCCCCAGCATTTT. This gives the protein CASSRTENQPQHF.

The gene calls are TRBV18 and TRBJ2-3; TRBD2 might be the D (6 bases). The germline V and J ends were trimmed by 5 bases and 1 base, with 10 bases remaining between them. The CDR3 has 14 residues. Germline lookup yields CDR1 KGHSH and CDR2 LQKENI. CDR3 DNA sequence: TGTGCCAGCTCAGAGGCTAGCGGCACAGATACGCAGTATTTT. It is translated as CASSEASGTDTQYF.

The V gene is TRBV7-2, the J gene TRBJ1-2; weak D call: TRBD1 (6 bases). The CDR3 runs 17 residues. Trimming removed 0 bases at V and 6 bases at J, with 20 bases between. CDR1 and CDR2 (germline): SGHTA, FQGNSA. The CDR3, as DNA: TGTGCCAGCAGCTTAGCGGCAGGTCAGGGGATCCCAAATGGCTACACCTTC. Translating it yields CASSLAAGQGIPNGYTF. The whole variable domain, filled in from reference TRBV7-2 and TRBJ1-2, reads GAGVSQSPSNKVTEKGKDVELRCDPISGHTALYWYRQSLGQGLEFLIYFQGNSAPDKSGLPSDRFSAERTGGSVSTLTIQRTQQEDSAVYLCASSLAAGQGIPNGYTFGSGTRLTVV.

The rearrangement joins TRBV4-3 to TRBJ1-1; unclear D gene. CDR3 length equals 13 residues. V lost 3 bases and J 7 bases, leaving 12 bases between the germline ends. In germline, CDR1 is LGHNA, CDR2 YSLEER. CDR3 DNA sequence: TGCGCCAGCAGCCAGCCCGGTGGAGGTGAAGCTTTCTTT. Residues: CASSQPGGGEAFF.

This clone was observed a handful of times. In DNA form, the CDR3 reads TGTGCCAGTAGGGACAGGTCTATGAACACTGAAGCTTTCTTT. Translated, it gives CASRDRSMNTEAFF. V is TRBV19 and J is TRBJ1-1; 7 bases line up with TRBD1. This CDR3 is built from 14 residues. The germline CDR1 and CDR2 sequences are LNHDA and SQIVND (reference sequence). The trim removed 6 bases at V and 0 bases at J, leaving 4 bases unmatched.